This is a list of T cell receptor beta chains from one sample in a study of low-dose radiotherapy and immunotherapy resistance in tumors. TCRdb passed the reads through MiXCR, listing each CDR3 protein once. In the table there are some 100,000 distinct CDR3 sequences, more than 20% of which are singletons. Source: PBMCs, taken after low-dose radiotherapy plus immunotherapy. These receptors were collected from a male donor with prostate cancer. Each CDR3 is given without its conserved first and last residue. Size is stated for part of the rows, as once, few or many counts, or as a class when the clone is expanded.

>TRBV6-5|many
ASSYSGPTLAGGSYEQY
>TRBV4-1|many
ASSQVGQGANEKLF
>TRBV7-9|many
ASTLDNYGYT
>TRBV6-2/TRBV6-3|few
ASSEEAGSSYEQY
>TRBV30|many
AACGGRLQSWNTEAF
>TRBV11-3|many
ASRRDATDTQY
>TRBV18|many
ASSLPGSGANVLT
>TRBV3-1|many
ASRRGQTNEKLF
>TRBV11-2|many
ASSSIGQGENIQY
>TRBV29-1|many
SVRVGGSDTQY
>TRBV5-5|many
ASSTVPTGQGLYEQY
>TRBV18|many
ASSPRQETQY
>TRBV27|NA
ASRVLGSGANVLT
>TRBV20-1|many
SFLPRSDTYEQY
>TRBV7-9|many
ASSPLAGEQF
>TRBV10-3|many
AISEGLSDTQY
>TRBV5-5|many
ASSIRRGSTDTQY
>TRBV3-1|many
ASSSLPSGGPETQY
>TRBV6-2/TRBV6-3|many
ASFRVEDPGAKNIQY
>TRBV7-9|many
ASSSDRALNGYT
>TRBV10-3|many
AIATPPGTGWYEQY
>TRBV20-1|many
SATGTGVTDTQY
>TRBV5-6|many
ASSLPQLSSYNEQF
>TRBV7-9|many
ASSLAGGNQPQH
>TRBV29-1|many
SVYGGSSYEQY
>TRBV4-1|many
ASSQEEGQGVSSYEQY
>TRBV11-3|NA
ASSLTTNTEAF
>TRBV6-2/TRBV6-3|many
ASSYRDNEQF
>TRBV29-1|NA
SVVMGVGHEQF
>TRBV5-1|NA
ASSLAALGTGELF
>TRBV9|many
ASSVGVGGSDEQF
>TRBV5-6|NA
ASSRAGPLH
>TRBV14|NA
ASSPIGQAELF
>TRBV7-3|many
ASSEDGSGWETQY
>TRBV6-2/TRBV6-3|NA
ASSYVPGGNTGELF
>TRBV6-2/TRBV6-3|NA
ASSYGDWGTGYT
>TRBV30|few
AWSTDSIGGNTIY
>TRBV2|many
ASSAAPWRGEQF
>TRBV30|many
AWSVQVVDLGYGYT
>TRBV19|many
ASSVTMNTEAF